A single sample gave rise to the 3 T cell receptor beta chains below, sequenced in a study of shared clonotypes between healthy human individuals. Sequenced by immunoSEQ multiplex PCR; TCRdb stores in-frame clones only, minus some. This sample has over a million clones, with around four fifths found just once. Sequenced material: memory CD4+ T cells sorted from blood. The subset was: CD45RA-negative fraction. The receptors shown here come from a man between 18 and 29 years old in good health.

The CDR3 region has the DNA TGTGCCAGCAGTGAAGCGAGGGGACTAGCTTGGGAGACCCAGTACTTC. This translates into CASSEARGLAWETQYF. The rearrangement joins TRBV6-1 to TRBJ2-5, with 9 bases identical to TRBD2. CDR3 length: 16 amino acids. Per the germline V gene, CDR1 is MNHNS and CDR2 is SASEGT. Unmatched junction bases numbered 7, after V lost 0 bases and J lost 5 bases.

The chain carries TRBV11-2 and TRBJ1-1; tentative D call: TRBD1 (6 bases). This CDR3 spans 15 amino acids. V lost 5 bases and J 4 bases, leaving 17 bases between the germline ends. Germline CDR1 reads SGHAT; CDR2 reads FQNNGV. CDR3 in amino acids: CASSLMGGWSTEAFF. CDR3 DNA: TGTGCCAGCAGCCTTATGGGGGGCTGGAGCACTGAAGCTTTCTTT.

This clone appeared a few times. The chain links TRBV29-1 to TRBJ1-1; a possible D gene is TRBD1 (5 bases). Germline V gives CDR1 SQVTM, CDR2 ANQGSEA. Trimming took 3 bases from V and 5 from J, leaving 10 bases between them. The CDR3 length is 12 residues. The CDR3 region has the DNA TGCAGCGTTGACGAAGGGGAGACTGAAGCTTTCTTT. The encoded protein is CSVDEGETEAFF.